This TCR beta chain was recovered during a study of cytomegalovirus exposure and HLA in healthy donors. Study conclusions and caveats: The study listed some 160 cytomegalovirus-associated TCR beta chains.

Donors were ostensibly healthy at sampling, although undocumented immune exposures were probable. Turning to this clone: The antigen remains undetermined.

The primer mix had 60 Vbeta and 13 Jbeta primers. In the original processing: There were around 77 million unique TCR beta chains by a later count, and about 12 million of them were shared. Measured with immunoSEQ multiplex PCR; TCRdb has only the in-frame clones, and not every one. V and J calls and clone size are copied from that table; D and trimming were computed from the DNA. The data hold some 130,000 clones, with about 80% observed a single time. The CDR3 consists of 16 residues. Germline values: CDR1 MDHEN, CDR2 SYDVKM. After removal of 4 bases from V and 11 bases from J, the junction contained 16 bases not matched to a gene.

The chain links TRBV28 to TRBJ1-5; TRBD1 matches 8 bases. The specimen was PBMCs. This TCR derives from a man aged 30-40 years in good health and CMV-seronegative. In DNA, the CDR3 is TGTGCCAGCAGTTCTCATTCGGGACAGGTTTTTGAAGCCCAGCATTTT. It encodes CASSSHSGQVFEAQHF.